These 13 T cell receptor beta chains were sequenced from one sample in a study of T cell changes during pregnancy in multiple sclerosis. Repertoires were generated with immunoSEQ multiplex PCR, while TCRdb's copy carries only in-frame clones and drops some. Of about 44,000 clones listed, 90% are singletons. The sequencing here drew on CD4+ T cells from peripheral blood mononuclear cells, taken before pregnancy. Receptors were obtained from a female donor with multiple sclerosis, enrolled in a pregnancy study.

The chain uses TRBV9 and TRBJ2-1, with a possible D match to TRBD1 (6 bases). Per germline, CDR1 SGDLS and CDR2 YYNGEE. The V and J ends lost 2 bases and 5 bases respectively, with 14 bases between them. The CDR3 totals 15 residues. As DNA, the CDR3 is TGTGCCAGCAGCGTGGGGGCTGGGCTGAACAATGAGCAGTTCTTC. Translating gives CASSVGAGLNNEQFF. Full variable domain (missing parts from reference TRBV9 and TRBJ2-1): DSGVTQTPKHLITATGQRVTLRCSPRSGDLSVYWYQQSLDQGLQFLIQYYNGEERAKGNILERFSAQQFPDLHSELNLSSLELGDSALYFCASSVGAGLNNEQFFGPGTRLTVL.

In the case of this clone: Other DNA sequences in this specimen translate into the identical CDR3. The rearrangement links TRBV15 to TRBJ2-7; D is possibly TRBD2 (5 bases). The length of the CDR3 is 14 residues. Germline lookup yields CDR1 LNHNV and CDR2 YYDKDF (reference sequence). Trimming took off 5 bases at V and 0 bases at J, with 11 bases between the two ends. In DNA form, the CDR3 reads TGTGCCACCAGCCGCACGGGGAGCTCCTACGAGCAGTACTTC. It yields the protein CATSRTGSSYEQYF.

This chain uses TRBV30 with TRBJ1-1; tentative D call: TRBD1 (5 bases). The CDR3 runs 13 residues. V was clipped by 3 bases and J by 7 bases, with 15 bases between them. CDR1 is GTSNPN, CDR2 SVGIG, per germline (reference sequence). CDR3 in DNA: TGTGCCTGGAGAGCGACAGCCGCCAATGAAGCTTTCTTT. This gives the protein CAWRATAANEAFF.

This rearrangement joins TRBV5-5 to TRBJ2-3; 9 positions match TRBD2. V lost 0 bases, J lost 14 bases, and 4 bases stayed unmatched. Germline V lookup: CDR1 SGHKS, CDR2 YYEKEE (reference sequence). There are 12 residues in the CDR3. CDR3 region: CASSLELAGWYF. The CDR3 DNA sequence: TGTGCCAGCAGCTTGGAACTAGCGGGTTGGTATTTT. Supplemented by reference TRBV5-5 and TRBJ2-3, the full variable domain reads DAGVTQSPTHLIKTRGQQVTLRCSPISGHKSVSWYQQVLGQGPQFIFQYYEKEERGRGNFPDRFSARQFPNYSSELNVNALLLGDSALYLCASSLELAGWYFGPGTRLTVL.

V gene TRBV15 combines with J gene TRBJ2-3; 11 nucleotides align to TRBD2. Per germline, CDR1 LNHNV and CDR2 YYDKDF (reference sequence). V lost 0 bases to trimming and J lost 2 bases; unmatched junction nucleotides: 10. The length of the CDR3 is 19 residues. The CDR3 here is CATSRDSLAGGRYTDTQYF. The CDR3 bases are TGTGCCACCAGCAGAGATTCCCTAGCGGGGGGTCGCTACACAGATACGCAGTATTTT.

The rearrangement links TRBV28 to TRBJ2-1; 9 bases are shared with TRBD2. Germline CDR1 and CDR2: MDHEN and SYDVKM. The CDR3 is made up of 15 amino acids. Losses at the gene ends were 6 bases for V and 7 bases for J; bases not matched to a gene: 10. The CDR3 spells CASRSSGRRLNEQFF. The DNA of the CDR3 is TGTGCCAGCAGAAGTAGCGGGAGAAGGCTGAATGAGCAGTTCTTC.

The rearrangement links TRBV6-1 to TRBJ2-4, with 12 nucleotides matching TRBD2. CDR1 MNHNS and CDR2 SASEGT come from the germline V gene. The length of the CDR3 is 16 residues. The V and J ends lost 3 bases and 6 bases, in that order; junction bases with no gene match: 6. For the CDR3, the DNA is TGTGCCAGCAGTGAGGGAAGACTAGCGGGGGTAAACATTCAGTACTTC. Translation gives CASSEGRLAGVNIQYF.

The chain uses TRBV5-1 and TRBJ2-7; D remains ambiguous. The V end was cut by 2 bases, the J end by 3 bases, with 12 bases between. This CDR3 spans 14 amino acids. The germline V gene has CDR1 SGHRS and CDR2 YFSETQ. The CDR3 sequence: CASSFGQQLYEQYF. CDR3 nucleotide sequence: TGCGCCAGCAGCTTTGGGCAACAACTCTACGAGCAGTACTTC.

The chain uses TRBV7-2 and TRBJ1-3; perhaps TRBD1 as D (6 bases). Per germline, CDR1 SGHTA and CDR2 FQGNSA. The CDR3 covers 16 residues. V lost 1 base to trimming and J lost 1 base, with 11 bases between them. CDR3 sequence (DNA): TGTGCCAGCAGCTTAGACACCAGGGGATCTGGAAACACCATATATTTT. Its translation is CASSLDTRGSGNTIYF. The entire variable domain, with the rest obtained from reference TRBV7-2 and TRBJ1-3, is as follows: GAGVSQSPSNKVTEKGKDVELRCDPISGHTALYWYRQSLGQGLEFLIYFQGNSAPDKSGLPSDRFSAERTGGSVSTLTIQRTQQEDSAVYLCASSLDTRGSGNTIYFGEGSWLTVV.

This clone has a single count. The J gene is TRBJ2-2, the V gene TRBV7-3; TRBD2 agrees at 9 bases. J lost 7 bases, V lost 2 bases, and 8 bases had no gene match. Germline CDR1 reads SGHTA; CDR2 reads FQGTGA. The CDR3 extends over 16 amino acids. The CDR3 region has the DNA TGTGCCAGCAGCTTAGTTAGCGGGAGAGTTGGCGGGGAGCTGTTTTTT. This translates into CASSLVSGRVGGELFF.

CDR3 nucleotide sequence: TGCGCCAGCAGCTTGGCCGGGGGGAACTACGAGCAGTACTTC. This translates into CASSLAGGNYEQYF. V gene TRBV5-1 combines with J gene TRBJ2-7; 7 bases map to TRBD2. V lost 0 bases and J lost 3; bases outside the gene matches: 3. The CDR3 extends over 14 amino acids. CDR1 SGHRS and CDR2 YFSETQ come from the germline V gene.

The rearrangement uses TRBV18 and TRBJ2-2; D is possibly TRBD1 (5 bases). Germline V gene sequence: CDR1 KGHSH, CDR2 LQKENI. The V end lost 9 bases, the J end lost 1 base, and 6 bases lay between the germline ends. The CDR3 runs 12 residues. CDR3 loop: CASGQNTGELFF. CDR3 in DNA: TGTGCCAGTGGACAGAACACCGGGGAGCTGTTTTTT.

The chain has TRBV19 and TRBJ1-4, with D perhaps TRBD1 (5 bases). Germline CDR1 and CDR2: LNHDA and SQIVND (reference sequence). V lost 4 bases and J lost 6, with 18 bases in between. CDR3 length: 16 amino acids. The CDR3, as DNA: TGTGCCAGTAGTAATCCCGAGACAGTGACTGATGAAAAACTGTTTTTT. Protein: CASSNPETVTDEKLFF.